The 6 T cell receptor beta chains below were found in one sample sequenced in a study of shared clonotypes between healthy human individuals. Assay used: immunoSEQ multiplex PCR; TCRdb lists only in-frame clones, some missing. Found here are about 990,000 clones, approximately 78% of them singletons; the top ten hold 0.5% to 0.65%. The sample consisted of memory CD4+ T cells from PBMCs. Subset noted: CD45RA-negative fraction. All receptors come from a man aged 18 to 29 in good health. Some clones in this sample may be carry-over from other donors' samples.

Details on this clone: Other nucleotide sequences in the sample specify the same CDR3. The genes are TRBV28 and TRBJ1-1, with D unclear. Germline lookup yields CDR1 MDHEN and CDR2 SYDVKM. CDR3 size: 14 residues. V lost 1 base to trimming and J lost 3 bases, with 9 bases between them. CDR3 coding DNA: TGTGCCAGCAGTTTATTAGGTCGGTACACTGAAGCTTTCTTT. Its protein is CASSLLGRYTEAFF.

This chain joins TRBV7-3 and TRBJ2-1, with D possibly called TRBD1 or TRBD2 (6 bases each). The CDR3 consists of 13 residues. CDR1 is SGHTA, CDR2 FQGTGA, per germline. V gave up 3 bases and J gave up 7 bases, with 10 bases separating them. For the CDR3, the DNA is TGTGCCAGCAGCTTGGGGGGCTGGAATGAGCAGTTCTTC. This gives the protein CASSLGGWNEQFF.

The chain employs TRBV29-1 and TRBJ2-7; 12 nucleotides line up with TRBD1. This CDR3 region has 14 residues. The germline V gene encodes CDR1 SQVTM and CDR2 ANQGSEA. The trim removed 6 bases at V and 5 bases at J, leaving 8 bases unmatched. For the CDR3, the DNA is TGCAGCGTCCGTACCGGGACAGGGGGCAACGAGCAGTACTTC. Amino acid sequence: CSVRTGTGGNEQYF.

In DNA, the CDR3 is TGTGCCTGGAGACAGGGTCTAAATTCACCCCTCCACTTT. Encoded protein: CAWRQGLNSPLHF. V is TRBV30 and J is TRBJ1-6; tentatively, D is TRBD1 (6 bases). The germline CDR1 and CDR2 sequences are GTSNPN and SVGIG (reference sequence). This CDR3 has 13 amino acids. With 3 bases removed from V and 7 bases from J, the gap between germline ends came to 10 bases.

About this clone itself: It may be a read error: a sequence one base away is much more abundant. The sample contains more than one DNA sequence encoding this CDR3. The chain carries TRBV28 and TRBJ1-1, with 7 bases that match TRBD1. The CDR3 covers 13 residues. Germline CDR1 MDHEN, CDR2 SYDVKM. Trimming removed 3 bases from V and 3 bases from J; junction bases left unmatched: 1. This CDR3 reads CASSLDRYTEAFF. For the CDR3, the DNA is TGTGCCAGCAGTTTGGACAGGTACACTGAAGCTTTCTTT.

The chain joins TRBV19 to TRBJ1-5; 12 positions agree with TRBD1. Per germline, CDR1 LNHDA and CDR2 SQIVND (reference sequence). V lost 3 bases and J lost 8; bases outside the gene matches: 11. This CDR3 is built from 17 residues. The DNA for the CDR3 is TGTGCCAGTAGTATGGTTCAGGGACAGGGGGCGAGGAAGCCCCAGCATTTT. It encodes CASSMVQGQGARKPQHF.